This entry lists 10 T cell receptor beta chains sequenced from one sample in a study of T-cell memory formation after mild COVID-19. TCRdb recomputed calls from the 5' RACE reads with MiXCR, one row per CDR3 protein. The top ten clones hold 20% to 25% of a sample with about 360,000 distinct CDR3 sequences, around 14% of them seen once. Sequenced sample: PBMCs or a T cell subset sorted from them (not recorded which). The receptors were gathered from a man aged 18 to 29 who had mild COVID-19 (a few samples of this study predate the infection). Cell type and time point are not known.

This clonotype was recorded a few times. The chain combines TRBV7-2 with TRBJ2-7, with D uncertain. The V end lost 5 bases, the J end lost 3 bases, and 8 bases lay between the germline ends. CDR1 and CDR2 from the germline V gene are SGHTA and FQGNSA. The CDR3 covers 12 residues. CDR3 DNA sequence: TGTGCCAGCAGCCCGCGTCGCTACGAGCAGTACTTC. Translation gives CASSPRRYEQYF.

This clonotype was observed a few times. CDR3 sequence reads: CSATRGSGYEQYF. The CDR3, as DNA: TGCAGTGCTACTCGGGGTAGCGGCTACGAGCAGTACTTC. The V and J genes are TRBV20-1 and TRBJ2-7; D perhaps matches TRBD2 (6 bases). Germline values: CDR1 DFQATT, CDR2 SNEGSKA (reference sequence). V shed 4 bases and J shed 3 bases, with 13 bases lying between them. CDR3 length equals 13 residues.

This clonotype has only a few counts. This chain joins TRBV5-1 and TRBJ2-1, with 7 bases fitting TRBD1. This CDR3 has 13 amino acids. J was trimmed by 9 bases and V by 4 bases; bases with no gene match: 7. Per the germline V gene, CDR1 is SGHRS and CDR2 is YFSETQ. CDR3 loop: CASSAGDSVEQFF. CDR3 in DNA: TGCGCCAGCAGCGCAGGGGACAGTGTTGAGCAGTTCTTC.

This clonotype showed up just a few times. J is TRBJ1-5 and V is TRBV12-3 or TRBV12-4; D call uncertain. CDR3 size: 13 residues. The germline V and J ends were trimmed by 1 base and 6 bases, with 7 bases remaining between them. The CDR3: CASSLGKGQPQHF. CDR3 sequence (DNA): TGTGCCAGCAGTTTAGGAAAAGGTCAGCCCCAGCATTTT.

This clonotype came up a few times. The gene calls are TRBV5-1 and TRBJ2-3; D is unclear. V was cut by 0 bases and J by 7 bases, with 3 bases left in between. The CDR3 is 11 amino acids. CDR1 SGHRS and CDR2 YFSETQ come from the germline V gene. DNA of the CDR3: TGCGCCAGCAGCTTGGTGAATACGCAGTATTTT. Residues: CASSLVNTQYF.

This clonotype was seen a few times. The chain employs TRBV6-2 or TRBV6-3 and TRBJ2-3; 7 nucleotides match TRBD1. This CDR3 has 17 amino acids. The germline CDR1 and CDR2 sequences are MNHEY and SVGEGT. V shed 7 bases, J shed 2 bases, and the junction held 15 bases outside the gene matches. CDR3 sequence reads: CASISNRDRRYTDTQYF. The CDR3 DNA follows: TGTGCCAGCATTTCAAACCGGGACAGACGATACACAGATACGCAGTATTTT.

J is TRBJ2-3 and V is TRBV11-2, with 9 nucleotides matching TRBD1. Germline trimming cut 5 bases from V and 3 bases from J; bases unmatched to any gene: 9. Germline V gene sequence: CDR1 SGHAT, CDR2 FQNNGV. The CDR3 has 16 residues. CDR3 in amino acids: CASSPPGQGITDTQYF. CDR3 sequence (DNA): TGTGCCAGCAGCCCACCTGGACAGGGGATAACAGATACGCAGTATTTT.

The chain is built from TRBV19 and TRBJ1-1; 9 bases align to TRBD1. Germline-derived CDR1 and CDR2 are LNHDA and SQIVND (reference sequence). Trimming took 6 bases from V and 6 from J; bases not matched to a gene: 2. The CDR3 runs to 12 residues. CDR3 loop: CASRTGGAEAFF. DNA for the CDR3: TGTGCCAGTAGGACAGGGGGGGCTGAAGCTTTCTTT.

This clonotype was seen more than once but under ten times. Its ends do not fully match the called genes, so a read error is possible. The V gene is TRBV9, the J gene TRBJ2-4, with D perhaps assigned TRBD1 or TRBD2 (5 bases each). Germline loops: CDR1 SGDLS, CDR2 YYNGEE. The CDR3 consists of 13 residues. The CDR3, as DNA: TGTGCCAGCAGCCCAACCCCCGAGGGGCGCCGCTCCTTC. Its translation: CASSPTPEGRRSF.

This clonotype was counted a few times. A much larger clone is a single base away; this may be a read error. The chain employs TRBV28 and TRBJ1-5; D is ambiguous. This CDR3 is 13 amino acids long. Between the trimmed V and J ends, which lost 7 bases and 5 bases, there was a span of 12 bases. Germline lookup yields CDR1 MDHEN and CDR2 SYDVKM. CDR3 amino acids: CASILIRDQPQHF. CDR3 DNA sequence: TGTGCCAGCATTTTGATTAGGGATCAGCCCCAGCATTTT.